This T cell receptor (beta chain) was recorded in a study of cytomegalovirus exposure and HLA in healthy donors. Study as a whole: Earlier work reported about 110 million unique TCR beta sequences from 180 million or so T cells. Study findings and constraints: Per a prior analysis, the majority of TCR beta V segments were productive roughly 87% or roughly 30% of the time. Excluded: some indistinguishable V segments such as TRBV6-2 and TRBV6-3.

A word on this clone: Its cognate antigen is unknown.

This CDR3 region has 13 residues. The germline gives CDR1 SGHTA, CDR2 FQGTGA. V lost 5 bases and J lost 6, with 14 bases in between. 13 Jbeta primers and 60 Vbeta primers were used for the PCR. Sequencing was performed with immunoSEQ multiplex PCR; in TCRdb, only in-frame clones are kept and a portion is missing. This sample carries about 140,000 clones, with 2.2% going to the ten biggest clones. J is TRBJ2-7 and V is TRBV7-3; D perhaps matches TRBD2 (6 bases). The receptor was derived from a woman under 30 in good health and CMV-seronegative. Sequenced: PBMCs. The CDR3 region is CASSADYSTEQYF. CDR3 coding DNA: TGTGCCAGCAGCGCGGACTACAGCACCGAGCAGTACTTC.